This T cell receptor (beta chain) was recovered during a study of blood T cell repertoires in COVID-19. The CDR3 consists of 17 residues. V trimming: 7 bases; J trimming: 0 bases; junction bases outside the gene matches: 11. In germline, CDR1 is LNHDA, CDR2 SQIVND (reference sequence). The assay was immunoSEQ multiplex PCR, and TCRdb's table has in-frame clones only and misses some. This sample carries a few hundred thousand clones, around 89% of them seen once, and the ten largest clones take 0.95% to 1.5%. This TCR came from a man between 40 and 49 years old with acute or convalescent COVID-19. The rearrangement links TRBV19 to TRBJ2-1; 8 positions match TRBD2. The sequencing input was peripheral blood. The DNA of the CDR3 is TGTGCCAGTACCCCGCTTAGCGGGGAGAACTCCTACAATGAGCAGTTCTTC. Translated, it gives CASTPLSGENSYNEQFF.